One and the same sample provided the 9 T cell receptor beta chains below, sequenced in a study of cytomegalovirus exposure and HLA in healthy donors. The table came from immunoSEQ multiplex PCR; TCRdb's copy has only in-frame clones and leaves some out. The sample carries 150,000 or so clones, 85% to 90% recorded once. Sequencing used PBMCs. The receptors here all came from a woman aged 18 to 35 in good health and CMV-seropositive.

This chain connects TRBV15 to TRBJ1-4, with D unresolved. Per the germline V gene, CDR1 is LNHNV and CDR2 is YYDKDF (reference sequence). This CDR3 is built from 14 residues. Trimming took off 6 bases at V and 6 bases at J, with 14 bases between the two ends. CDR3 nucleotide sequence: TGTGCCACCAGGGAGACCCGGGGTCATGAAAAACTGTTTTTT. Protein sequence: CATRETRGHEKLFF.

Here the CDR3 DNA reads TGTGCCAGCAGTCTCAGGGGCCGTGAGCAGTTCTTC. Encoded protein: CASSLRGREQFF. V is TRBV27 and J is TRBJ2-1; the D gene is possibly TRBD1 (6 bases). Germline V gene data show CDR1 as MNHEY and CDR2 as SMNVEV (reference sequence). Trimming cost V 5 bases and J 9 bases, with 11 bases left between them. The CDR3 is made up of 12 amino acids.

There are a few counts of this clone. CDR3 sequence reads: CASNAYQETQYF. In nucleotides, the CDR3 is TGTGCCAGCAACGCGTACCAAGAGACCCAGTACTTC. The rearrangement links TRBV28 to TRBJ2-5; D uncertain. The CDR3 consists of 12 residues. The germline V gene encodes CDR1 MDHEN and CDR2 SYDVKM. The V and J ends lost 7 bases and 0 bases respectively, with 6 bases between them.

This chain links TRBV18 with TRBJ1-5; 9 nucleotides line up with TRBD1. Germline assignment: CDR1 KGHSH and CDR2 LQKENI. J was trimmed by 8 bases and V by 3 bases; bases with no gene match: 5. The CDR3 is 14 amino acids. For the CDR3, the DNA is TGTGCCAGCTCACCTAGGACAGGGGAAGAGCCCCAGCATTTT. Encoded protein: CASSPRTGEEPQHF.

The chain combines TRBV7-2 with TRBJ2-5, with TRBD2 matching 9 bases. The V and J ends lost 3 bases and 2 bases, in that order; junction bases with no gene match: 4. This CDR3 spans 15 amino acids. Germline assignment: CDR1 SGHTA and CDR2 FQGNSA. CDR3 DNA sequence: TGTGCCAGCAGCTTTTTAGCGGGAGCGCAAGAGACCCAGTACTTC. As protein: CASSFLAGAQETQYF.

This sequence joins TRBV29-1 and TRBJ2-7, with TRBD2 matching 13 bases. CDR1 is SQVTM and CDR2 is ANQGSEA in the germline V gene. J was trimmed by 6 bases and V by 7 bases; bases with no gene match: 0. The CDR3 is made up of 11 amino acids. CDR3 sequence reads: CSGTSGSEQYF. In nucleotides, the CDR3 is TGCAGCGGGACTAGCGGGAGCGAGCAGTACTTC.

This rearrangement joins TRBV18 to TRBJ1-4; no reliable D call. Germline values: CDR1 KGHSH, CDR2 LQKENI. Trimming left V 2 bases short and J 2 bases short, with 9 bases between. The CDR3 has 15 residues. CDR3 in amino acids: CASSPREATNEKLFF. The CDR3 region has the DNA TGTGCCAGCTCACCAAGGGAGGCGACTAATGAAAAACTGTTTTTT.

The chain employs TRBV19 and TRBJ1-4; D is possibly TRBD1 (5 bases). V was clipped by 3 bases and J by 7 bases, with 15 bases between them. This CDR3 has 15 amino acids. Germline lookup yields CDR1 LNHDA and CDR2 SQIVND (reference sequence). The CDR3 nucleotides are TGTGCCAGTAGTATCGGTATGGGGGGAAGTGAAAAACTGTTTTTT. This encodes CASSIGMGGSEKLFF. Supplemented by reference TRBV19 and TRBJ1-4, the full variable domain reads DGGITQSPKYLFRKEGQNVTLSCEQNLNHDAMYWYRQDPGQGLRLIYYSQIVNDFQKGDIAEGYSVSREKKESFPLTVTSAQKNPTAFYLCASSIGMGGSEKLFFGSGTQLSVL.

In its sample, this clone was seen once. The chain links TRBV15 to TRBJ2-1, with D perhaps TRBD2 (7 bases). The germline V gene has CDR1 LNHNV and CDR2 YYDKDF (reference sequence). Trimming took off 0 bases at V and 4 bases at J, with 13 bases between the two ends. The CDR3 sequence is 16 residues long. The CDR3 region is CATSREGGGPYNEQFF. CDR3 nucleotides: TGTGCCACCAGCAGAGAAGGGGGAGGGCCTTACAATGAGCAGTTCTTC.